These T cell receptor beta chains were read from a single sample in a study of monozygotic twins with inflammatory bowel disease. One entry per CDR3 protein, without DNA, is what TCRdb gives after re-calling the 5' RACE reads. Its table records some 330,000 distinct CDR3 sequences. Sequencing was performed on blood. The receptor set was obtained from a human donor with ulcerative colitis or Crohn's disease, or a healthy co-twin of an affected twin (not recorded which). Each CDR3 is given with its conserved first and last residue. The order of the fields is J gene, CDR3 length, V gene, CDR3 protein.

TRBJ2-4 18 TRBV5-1 CASSFGLAGGQAKNIQYF
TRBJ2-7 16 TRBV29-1 CSARDGAWWSSYEQYF
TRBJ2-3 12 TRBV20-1 CSAREDADTQYF
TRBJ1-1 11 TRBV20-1 CSASKGTEAFF
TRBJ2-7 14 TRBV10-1 CASSEPGQGFEQYF
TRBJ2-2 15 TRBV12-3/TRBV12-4 CASSLVRGLRGELFF
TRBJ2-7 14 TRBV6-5 CASSYAGGAYEQYF
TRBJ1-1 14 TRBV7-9 CASSFKTGSTEAFF
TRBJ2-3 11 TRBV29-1 CSASSTDTQYF
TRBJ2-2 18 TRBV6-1 CASSPLGAGKGSAGELFF
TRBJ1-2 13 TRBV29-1 CSVLVHSNYGYTF
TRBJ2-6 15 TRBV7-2 CASSPVISGANVLTF
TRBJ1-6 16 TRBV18 CASSPLPGTDNSPLHF
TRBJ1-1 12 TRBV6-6 CASRGWDTEAFF
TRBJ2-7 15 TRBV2 CASSEFGRGYYEQYF
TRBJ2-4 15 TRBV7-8 CASSPERLAKNMQYF
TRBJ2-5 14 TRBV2 CASSVPGFQETQYF
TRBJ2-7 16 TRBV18 CASSPNAGTSSTEQYF
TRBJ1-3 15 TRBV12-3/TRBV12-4 CASRPGLPSGNTIYF
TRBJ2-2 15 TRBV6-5 CASSYSGSNTGELFF
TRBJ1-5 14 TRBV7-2 CASSLDRVGQPQHF
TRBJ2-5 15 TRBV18 CASSPNPPGAETQYF
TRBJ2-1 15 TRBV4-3 CAGSPREEDYNEQFF
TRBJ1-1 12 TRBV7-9 CASNRGRTEAFF
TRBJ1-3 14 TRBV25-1 CASRETGSGNTIYF
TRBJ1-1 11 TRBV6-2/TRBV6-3 CASSFGREAFF
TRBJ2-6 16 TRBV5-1 CASSLAKSPGANVLTF
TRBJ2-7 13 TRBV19 CASRSVSSYEQYF
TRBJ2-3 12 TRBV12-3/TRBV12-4 CASKKTVDTQYF
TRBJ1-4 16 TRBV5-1 CASSLELQSTNEKLFF
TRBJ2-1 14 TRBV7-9 CASSLDLIYNEQFF
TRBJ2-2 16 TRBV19 CASSKSGTPRTGELFF
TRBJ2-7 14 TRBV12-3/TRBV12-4 CASSLRGLGGEQYF
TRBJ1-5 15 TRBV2 CASSEASRGSQPQHF
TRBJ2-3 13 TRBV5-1 CASSFPSTDTQYF
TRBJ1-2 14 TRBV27 CASSLKIGQHGYTF
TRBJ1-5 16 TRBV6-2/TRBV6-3 CASFAGQGLMNQPQHF